The entry that follows covers one TCR beta chain sequence. These data are taken from a study of control samples from healthy donors and cancer patients. TCRdb's table, derived via immunoSEQ multiplex PCR, lists solely in-frame clones and lacks some. The repertoire includes around 84,000 clones, 91% of them detected once, and approximately 15% sits in the top ten. The V end lost 1 base, the J end lost 0 bases, and 12 bases lay between the germline ends. The CDR3 length is 16 residues. Looked up from germline, CDR1 is SGHTA and CDR2 is FQGTGA. The chain has TRBV7-3 and TRBJ1-1, with a possible D match to TRBD1 (6 bases). Sequencing was done on a sample of blood. The receptor's source is a man aged 30 to 45 in good health. In nucleotides, the CDR3 is TGTGCCAGCAGCTTAATGCCGGGACACCTGAACACTGAAGCTTTCTTT. Its protein is CASSLMPGHLNTEAFF.